This TCR beta chain was recorded in a study of cytomegalovirus exposure and HLA in healthy donors. The CDR3 has 10 amino acids. Trimming removed 8 bases from V and 4 bases from J, with 5 bases in between. Germline CDR1 LNHDA, CDR2 SQIVND (reference sequence). In its sample, this clone was seen a few times. The antigen is undetermined. Study-level findings and limits: Cytomegalovirus association was listed for around 170 TCR beta chains. Analyses of presence/absence relied on an assumption of roughly uniform sequencing depth across donors. Rarity held for most TCR sequences, but there were some public TCRs that occurred in many donors. TCR beta V segments were, for the most part, productive about 87% or about 30% of the time in an earlier analysis.

This PCR relied on a set of 60 Vbeta primers and 13 Jbeta primers. Sequencing was performed with immunoSEQ multiplex PCR; in TCRdb, only in-frame clones are kept and a portion is missing. The table includes approximately 120,000 clones, 76% detected once. The specimen was PBMCs. This TCR derives from a man between 45 and 60 years old in good health and CMV-seronegative. The chain links TRBV19 to TRBJ2-5; TRBD1 is a possible D gene (5 bases). The CDR3 loop reads CASGAETQYF. DNA for the CDR3: TGTGCCAGTGGGGCAGAGACCCAGTACTTC.